The 28 T cell receptor beta chains in this list originate from one sample, sequenced in a study of shared clonotypes between healthy human individuals. Profiling relied on immunoSEQ multiplex PCR, and the TCRdb table lists in-frame clones only, not all of them. The sample contains about 1.1 million clones, approximately 78% of which appear only once. Sequencing input: memory CD4+ T cells from PBMCs. The subset was: CD45RA-negative fraction. Source of these receptors: a man aged 18 to 30 in good health. Some clones in this sample may be carry-over from other donors' samples.

This clone has only a few counts. The chain combines TRBV28 with TRBJ1-2; D gene ambiguous. The CDR3 length is 13 residues. Trimming took off 8 bases at V and 8 bases at J, with 18 bases between the two ends. Germline loops: CDR1 MDHEN, CDR2 SYDVKM. CDR3 region: CASYSLGSGGYTF. For the CDR3, the DNA is TGTGCCAGCTACAGTTTGGGGTCCGGGGGCTACACCTTC.

This clone was detected many times. The chain couples TRBV6-5 to TRBJ1-1, with TRBD1 identical over 7 bases. Looked up from germline, CDR1 is MNHEY and CDR2 is SVGAGI. This CDR3 spans 12 amino acids. Trimming cost V 6 bases and J 4 bases; bases outside gene matches: 2. CDR3 bases: TGTGCCAGCAGGGACAGGACCACTGAAGCTTTCTTT. Residues: CASRDRTTEAFF.

The chain uses TRBV7-2 and TRBJ2-7; tentatively, D is TRBD2 (6 bases). The CDR3 covers 14 residues. Trimming stripped 4 bases from V and 3 bases from J, with 13 bases between. The germline CDR1 and CDR2 sequences are SGHTA and FQGNSA. Written as DNA, the CDR3 is TGTGCCAGCAGCTATTCCCGGGACTTCTACGAGCAGTACTTC. Its protein product is CASSYSRDFYEQYF.

In this sample, this clone turned up a few times. The chain employs TRBV9 and TRBJ1-2; 12 positions agree with TRBD1. V gave up 0 bases and J gave up 7 bases; unmatched junction bases: 7. The length of the CDR3 is 16 residues. The germline gives CDR1 SGDLS, CDR2 YYNGEE. CDR3 sequence: CASSVGGQGASGGYTF. CDR3 bases: TGTGCCAGCAGCGTAGGGGGACAGGGGGCGTCGGGTGGCTACACCTTC.

This chain uses TRBV4-1 with TRBJ2-1; D possibly corresponds to TRBD1 (6 bases). V was trimmed by 4 bases and J by 4 bases, leaving 14 bases between them. The CDR3 covers 15 residues. Germline CDR1 and CDR2: MGHRA and YSYEKL. The CDR3 sequence is CASSPGTPRYNEQFF. DNA for the CDR3: TGCGCCAGCAGCCCGGGGACACCGAGGTACAATGAGCAGTTCTTC.

V is TRBV29-1 and J is TRBJ1-2; 11 positions agree with TRBD1. CDR3 length equals 14 residues. The ends lost 6 bases at V and 8 bases at J; junction bases unmatched: 11. Germline CDR1 reads SQVTM; CDR2 reads ANQGSEA. The CDR3 coding sequence is TGCAGCGTCGGGAGGACAGGGGGCGTTGGCGGCTACACCTTC. Translated: CSVGRTGGVGGYTF.

This clone was seen a handful of times. The chain is built from TRBV18 and TRBJ1-2; 7 positions agree with TRBD1. The CDR3 contains 15 residues. The germline CDR1 and CDR2 sequences are KGHSH and LQKENI. V dropped 6 bases and J dropped 4; count of bases not matched to a gene: 11. CDR3 DNA sequence: TGTGCCAGCTCTCAAGTAGACAGGGTTTTCTATGGCTACACCTTC. Protein product: CASSQVDRVFYGYTF.

The chain links TRBV7-8 to TRBJ2-7; 9 nucleotides match TRBD2. J lost 2 bases, V lost 6 bases, and 2 bases had no gene match. The CDR3 covers 13 residues. Germline assignment: CDR1 SGHVS and CDR2 FQNEAQ. CDR3 loop: CASRTSGPYEQYF. CDR3 nucleotide sequence: TGTGCCAGCAGGACTAGCGGTCCCTACGAGCAGTACTTC.

This sequence joins TRBV29-1 and TRBJ2-7, with 9 bases lining up with TRBD1. Germline V gene sequence: CDR1 SQVTM, CDR2 ANQGSEA. The CDR3 covers 14 residues. The V and J ends lost 5 bases and 6 bases, in that order; junction bases with no gene match: 11. CDR3 sequence: CSVNLPGQGGEQYF. The CDR3 region has the DNA TGCAGCGTTAACCTTCCGGGACAGGGAGGCGAGCAGTACTTC.

J is TRBJ1-3 and V is TRBV7-2; weak D call: TRBD1 (5 bases). V was cut by 5 bases and J by 3 bases, with 14 bases left in between. Germline V gene sequence: CDR1 SGHTA, CDR2 FQGNSA. The CDR3 covers 15 residues. CDR3 DNA: TGTGCCAGCAGCCCCTCAGGGAGTTATGGAAACACCATATATTTT. Residues: CASSPSGSYGNTIYF.

The genes are TRBV7-3 and TRBJ1-1; D is unclear. The CDR3 totals 13 residues. Germline-derived CDR1 and CDR2 are SGHTA and FQGTGA. Trimming left V 6 bases short and J 6 bases short, with 14 bases between. This CDR3 is CASRYEPRAEAFF. CDR3 DNA sequence: TGTGCCAGCAGGTACGAACCGCGGGCTGAAGCTTTCTTT. The whole variable domain, remainder taken from reference TRBV7-3 and TRBJ1-1, is GAGVSQTPSNKVTEKGKYVELRCDPISGHTALYWYRQSLGQGPEFLIYFQGTGAADDSGLPNDRFFAVRPEGSVSTLKIQRTERGDSAVYLCASRYEPRAEAFFGQGTRLTVV.

The chain combines TRBV11-1 with TRBJ2-5; tentative D call: TRBD2 (5 bases). CDR1 and CDR2 (germline): SGHAT, FQDESV (reference sequence). With 5 bases removed from V and 4 bases from J, the gap between germline ends came to 17 bases. There are 15 residues in the CDR3. CDR3: CASSPRDAGVETQYF. In DNA form, the CDR3 reads TGTGCCAGCAGCCCACGGGATGCTGGGGTAGAGACCCAGTACTTC.

This chain joins TRBV7-9 and TRBJ2-1; D perhaps matches TRBD2 (6 bases). The CDR3 contains 16 residues. V lost 0 bases to trimming and J lost 0 bases, with 9 bases between them. Germline CDR1 and CDR2: SEHNR and FQNEAQ (reference sequence). The CDR3 sequence: CASSLAGGRSYNEQFF. The CDR3, as DNA: TGTGCCAGCAGCTTAGCGGGAGGACGCTCCTACAATGAGCAGTTCTTC.

The V call is TRBV11-2, the J call TRBJ1-2; maybe TRBD1 (5 bases). The CDR3 length is 13 residues. Germline lookup yields CDR1 SGHAT and CDR2 FQNNGV. The V and J ends lost 1 base and 4 bases respectively, with 7 bases between them. CDR3 bases: TGTGCCAGCAGCTTAGCGACAGTCTATGGCTACACCTTC. It encodes CASSLATVYGYTF.

This chain uses TRBV9 with TRBJ1-2; a weak D match, TRBD1 (5 bases). Per the germline V gene, CDR1 is SGDLS and CDR2 is YYNGEE. CDR3 length: 15 residues. Trimming stripped 4 bases from V and 5 bases from J, with 18 bases between. This CDR3 reads CASSPRLDSAYGYTF. In DNA, the CDR3 is TGTGCCAGCAGCCCCCGTTTAGACAGCGCTTATGGCTACACCTTC.

The genes are TRBV28 and TRBJ2-7; 16 bases are shared with TRBD2. Germline values: CDR1 MDHEN, CDR2 SYDVKM. CDR3 length: 14 residues. Trimming removed 6 bases from V and 9 bases from J; junction bases left unmatched: 5. DNA of the CDR3: TGTGCCAGCAGCGGGACTAGCGGGGGGGTTAGGCAGTACTTC. Translation: CASSGTSGGVRQYF.

The chain links TRBV5-4 to TRBJ2-3; D is ambiguous. The CDR3 covers 14 residues. Germline CDR1 and CDR2: SGHNT and YYREEE (reference sequence). V lost 0 bases, J lost 2 bases, and 7 bases lay in between. Here the CDR3 reads CASSLARFTDTQYF. The CDR3 nucleotides read TGTGCCAGCAGCTTGGCCCGGTTCACAGATACGCAGTATTTT.

The chain recombines TRBV18 with TRBJ2-1, with D hard to call. The V and J ends lost 8 bases and 1 base respectively, with 18 bases between them. Germline V gives CDR1 KGHSH, CDR2 LQKENI. The CDR3 has 16 residues. The DNA of the CDR3 is TGTGCCAGCGGTGTGTTGGATGCTAGGTCCTACAATGAGCAGTTCTTC. This sequence encodes CASGVLDARSYNEQFF. The full variable domain, with the rest looked up from reference TRBV18 and TRBJ2-1, is NAGVMQNPRHLVRRRGQEARLRCSPMKGHSHVYWYRQLPEEGLKFMVYLQKENIIDESGMPKERFSAEFPKEGPSILRIQQVVRGDSAAYFCASGVLDARSYNEQFFGPGTRLTVL.

CDR3 protein: CASSLAGQGVETQYF. The CDR3 bases are TGCGCCAGCAGCTTGGCCGGGCAGGGGGTGGAGACCCAGTACTTC. The genes are TRBV5-1 and TRBJ2-5; 7 nucleotides agree with TRBD1. V shed 0 bases, J shed 5 bases, and the junction held 7 bases outside the gene matches. In germline, CDR1 is SGHRS, CDR2 YFSETQ. This CDR3 comprises 15 residues. Together with reference TRBV5-1 and TRBJ2-5, the CDR3 gives the full variable domain: KAGVTQTPRYLIKTRGQQVTLSCSPISGHRSVSWYQQTPGQGLQFLFEYFSETQRNKGNFPGRFSGRQFSNSRSEMNVSTLELGDSALYLCASSLAGQGVETQYFGPGTRLLVL.

The J gene is TRBJ2-5, the V gene TRBV7-3; D ambiguous. The germline V and J ends were trimmed by 4 bases and 0 bases, with 6 bases remaining between them. The CDR3 is made up of 13 amino acids. CDR1 and CDR2 (germline): SGHTA, FQGTGA. CDR3 DNA sequence: TGTGCCAGCAGCTCAGGCTACCAAGAGACCCAGTACTTC. As protein: CASSSGYQETQYF.

In the case of this clone: Other DNA sequences within the sample encode an identical CDR3. This chain uses TRBV29-1 with TRBJ2-3; 12 nucleotides agree with TRBD2. CDR3 length equals 14 residues. CDR1 is SQVTM, CDR2 ANQGSEA, per germline. V lost 6 bases and J lost 3; bases outside the gene matches: 4. CDR3 coding DNA: TGCAGCGTGGCCGGGACTAGCGGGACAGATACGCAGTATTTT. Amino acid sequence: CSVAGTSGTDTQYF.

The chain employs TRBV9 and TRBJ2-2; no reliable D call. This CDR3 is 14 amino acids long. Germline lookup yields CDR1 SGDLS and CDR2 YYNGEE. The V and J ends lost 4 bases and 2 bases respectively, with 9 bases between them. The CDR3 nucleotides read TGTGCCAGCAGCTCGCCCCTTAACACCGGGGAGCTGTTTTTT. Translating it yields CASSSPLNTGELFF.

A remark on this clone: This likely stems from a read error, as it lies one base from a far larger clone. Other nucleotide sequences from this sample produce the same CDR3. The chain couples TRBV27 to TRBJ1-4; tentatively, D is TRBD1 (5 bases). The CDR3 is made up of 12 amino acids. Germline loops: CDR1 MNHEY, CDR2 SMNVEV (reference sequence). The CDR3 DNA reads as TGCGCCAGGGATGCAACTAATGAAAAACTGTTTTTT. Translating gives CARDATNEKLFF.

The CDR3 spells CASTNGVPGSGETQYF. For the CDR3, the DNA is TGTGCCAGCACTAATGGGGTTCCGGGATCGGGAGAGACCCAGTACTTC. V is TRBV2 and J is TRBJ2-5; perhaps TRBD2 as D (5 bases). Germline CDR1 and CDR2: SNHLY and FYNNEI. There are 16 residues in the CDR3. The V gene lost 7 bases and the J gene lost 4 bases, with 22 bases spanning the gap.

The rearrangement links TRBV7-9 to TRBJ2-7; 10 nucleotides agree with TRBD1. V was pared by 1 base and J by 6 bases, with 6 bases of the junction left unmatched. The CDR3 extends over 15 amino acids. Germline loops: CDR1 SEHNR, CDR2 FQNEAQ (reference sequence). The chain's CDR3 is CASSLEGQGISEQYF. In DNA, the CDR3 is TGTGCCAGCAGCTTAGAGGGACAGGGGATCAGCGAGCAGTACTTC.

The chain joins TRBV7-2 to TRBJ2-1; 8 nucleotides agree with TRBD2. CDR3 length: 16 residues. Germline lookup yields CDR1 SGHTA and CDR2 FQGNSA. V was clipped by 2 bases and J by 5 bases; unmatched bases: 8. The CDR3 DNA reads TGTGCCAGCAGCTTAAGAAGTACTAGCGGTAACAATGAGCAGTTCTTC. It encodes CASSLRSTSGNNEQFF.

This clone has only a few counts. V gene TRBV2 combines with J gene TRBJ2-7; tentatively, D is TRBD1 (5 bases). Germline assignment: CDR1 SNHLY and CDR2 FYNNEI. Trimming shortened V by 0 bases and J by 6 bases, and 18 bases separated the two germline ends. The CDR3 consists of 16 residues. CDR3 in amino acids: CASSEAQVGRPVEQYF. In nucleotides, the CDR3 is TGTGCCAGCAGTGAAGCGCAGGTGGGGCGCCCAGTCGAGCAGTACTTC.

This clone was picked up many times. This sample also contains other DNA sequences that code for the same CDR3. V is TRBV19 and J is TRBJ1-5; possibly TRBD1 for D (5 bases). Germline V gene sequence: CDR1 LNHDA, CDR2 SQIVND (reference sequence). Between the trimmed V and J ends, which lost 3 bases and 4 bases, there was a span of 13 bases. The CDR3 runs 15 residues. Here the CDR3 reads CASSIHSTGNQPQHF. In nucleotides, the CDR3 is TGTGCCAGTAGTATCCATTCCACAGGAAATCAGCCCCAGCATTTT.